Below are 13 T cell receptor beta chains sequenced from a single sample in a study of CD8+ T cells in alopecia areata. As to treatment: oral pan-JAK inhibitor, 5-10 mg twice daily. Once RNA had been extracted, it was reverse transcribed into cDNA to act as the sequencing template. This table comes from immunoSEQ multiplex PCR, and its TCRdb copy is limited to in-frame clones, with some not included. The sample includes 200,000 to 250,000 clones, 50% to 70% seen only once; the top ten take 1.5% to 2%. The sample in question was CD4+ T cells sorted from blood, obtained at week 4, from a patient treated with tofacitinib. The receptors were sampled from a human donor with alopecia areata.

The chain is built from TRBV6-6 and TRBJ1-1, with D uncertain. Germline loops: CDR1 MNHNY, CDR2 SVGAGI (reference sequence). CDR3 length: 11 amino acids. Trimming removed 3 bases at V and 7 bases at J, with 6 bases between. The CDR3 region is CASSYFIEAFF. Written as DNA, the CDR3 is TGTGCCAGCAGTTATTTCATTGAAGCTTTCTTT.

This sequence joins TRBV30 and TRBJ1-1, with 9 bases identical to TRBD1. J lost 12 bases, V lost 1 base, and 6 bases had no gene match. Germline CDR1 is GTSNPN and CDR2 is SVGIG (reference sequence). CDR3 length equals 12 residues. In DNA, the CDR3 is TGTGCCTGGAGTGATGAGGGACAGGGACCTTTCTTT. This gives the protein CAWSDEGQGPFF.

This clone has just a few counts. The chain is built from TRBV15 and TRBJ2-1; D is uncertain. Germline CDR1 and CDR2: LNHNV and YYDKDF (reference sequence). Trimming took 1 base from V and 10 from J, leaving 8 bases between them. The CDR3 loop spans 12 amino acids. The CDR3 DNA reads as TGTGCCACCAGCAGAGTGCTGGGGGAGCAGTTCTTC. Protein sequence: CATSRVLGEQFF.

Only a few counts were recorded for this clone. The chain recombines TRBV29-1 with TRBJ1-2; D possibly corresponds to TRBD1 (6 bases). Trimming stripped 1 base from V and 4 bases from J, with 10 bases between. The CDR3 spans 13 residues. Per germline, CDR1 SQVTM and CDR2 ANQGSEA. CDR3 DNA: TGCAGCGTTGAAGGGGGGGCCATCTATGGCTACACCTTC. Translating gives CSVEGGAIYGYTF.

This clone was recorded only once. The rearrangement uses TRBV30 and TRBJ1-2; TRBD1 matches at 8 bases. This CDR3 comprises 16 residues. CDR1 GTSNPN and CDR2 SVGIG come from the germline V gene (reference sequence). Unmatched junction bases numbered 12, after V lost 4 bases and J lost 2 bases. The CDR3: CAWIPGTGAKNYGYTF. CDR3 in DNA: TGTGCCTGGATTCCCGGGACAGGAGCTAAGAACTATGGCTACACCTTC. The full variable domain, with the rest looked up from reference TRBV30 and TRBJ1-2, is SQTIHQWPATLVQPVGSPLSLECTVEGTSNPNLYWYRQAAGRGLQLLFYSVGIGQISSEVPQNLSASRPQDRQFILSSKKLLLSDSGFYLCAWIPGTGAKNYGYTFGSGTRLTVV.

A few counts support this clone. This rearrangement joins TRBV10-3 to TRBJ2-3, with D possibly called TRBD1 or TRBD2 (5 bases each). Trimming took 5 bases from V and 5 from J, leaving 14 bases between them. CDR3 length: 14 residues. In germline, CDR1 is ENHRY, CDR2 SYGVKD. The DNA of the CDR3 is TGTGCCATCAGTCCCGGGACCCGGGGAGATACGCAGTATTTT. The encoded protein is CAISPGTRGDTQYF.

V gene TRBV5-6 combines with J gene TRBJ2-2; 7 bases are a match to TRBD2. CDR1 is SGHDT and CDR2 is YYEEEE in the germline V gene. Trimming at V came to 3 bases and at J to 6 bases, leaving 11 bases not matched to a gene. The CDR3 length is 16 residues. The chain's CDR3 is CASSYPGLVKAGELFF. The CDR3 DNA sequence: TGTGCCAGCAGCTACCCCGGACTAGTAAAGGCCGGGGAGCTGTTTTTT.

This sequence joins TRBV30 and TRBJ2-5; TRBD1 is a possible D gene (5 bases). Germline V gene lookup returns CDR1 GTSNPN and CDR2 SVGIG (reference sequence). The ends were cut back, 2 bases at V and 5 bases at J, with 12 bases in the middle. The CDR3 length is 13 residues. CDR3 loop: CAWSFGAPETQYF. Written as DNA, the CDR3 is TGTGCCTGGAGTTTTGGGGCGCCGGAGACCCAGTACTTC. The complete variable domain, with remaining parts taken from reference TRBV30 and TRBJ2-5, reads SQTIHQWPATLVQPVGSPLSLECTVEGTSNPNLYWYRQAAGRGLQLLFYSVGIGQISSEVPQNLSASRPQDRQFILSSKKLLLSDSGFYLCAWSFGAPETQYFGPGTRLLVL.

This clone was found a few times. The chain combines TRBV10-3 with TRBJ2-1; no definite D call. V lost 3 bases to trimming and J lost 4 bases, with 4 bases between them. Germline V lookup: CDR1 ENHRY, CDR2 SYGVKD. The CDR3 loop spans 12 amino acids. CDR3 sequence (DNA): TGTGCCATCAGTGACGGATACAATGAGCAGTTCTTC. Translating it yields CAISDGYNEQFF.

The chain has TRBV7-2 and TRBJ1-1, with a weak D call TRBD1 (6 bases). This CDR3 comprises 13 residues. CDR1 SGHTA and CDR2 FQGNSA come from the germline V gene. With 8 bases removed from V and 0 bases from J, the gap between germline ends came to 10 bases. The DNA for the CDR3 is TGTGCCAGCGGGGGACAAATGAACACTGAAGCTTTCTTT. Its translation: CASGGQMNTEAFF.

The chain employs TRBV27 and TRBJ2-5, with 7 bases identical to TRBD2. The CDR3 is made up of 13 amino acids. The germline gives CDR1 MNHEY, CDR2 SMNVEV (reference sequence). Trimming at V came to 5 bases and at J to 6 bases, leaving 6 bases not matched to a gene. The CDR3 region has the DNA TGTGCCAGCAGTGCCGGACTAGGCAAGACCCAGTACTTC. Encoded protein: CASSAGLGKTQYF.

The chain combines TRBV29-1 with TRBJ1-4; D is uncertain. CDR1 and CDR2 from the germline V gene are SQVTM and ANQGSEA. V was pared by 4 bases and J by 0 bases, with 9 bases between. CDR3 length equals 14 residues. The CDR3 sequence: CSVASVATNEKLFF. DNA of the CDR3: TGCAGCGTTGCGTCGGTGGCAACTAATGAAAAACTGTTTTTT.

The rearrangement joins TRBV7-2 to TRBJ1-1; 7 nucleotides agree with TRBD1. The CDR3 loop spans 14 amino acids. Germline V gene lookup returns CDR1 SGHTA and CDR2 FQGNSA. J gave up 7 bases and V 5 bases, and 10 bases lay outside the gene matches. The CDR3 here is CASSTRSTGREAFF. The DNA of the CDR3 is TGTGCCAGCAGCACCCGGTCGACAGGGCGTGAAGCTTTCTTT.